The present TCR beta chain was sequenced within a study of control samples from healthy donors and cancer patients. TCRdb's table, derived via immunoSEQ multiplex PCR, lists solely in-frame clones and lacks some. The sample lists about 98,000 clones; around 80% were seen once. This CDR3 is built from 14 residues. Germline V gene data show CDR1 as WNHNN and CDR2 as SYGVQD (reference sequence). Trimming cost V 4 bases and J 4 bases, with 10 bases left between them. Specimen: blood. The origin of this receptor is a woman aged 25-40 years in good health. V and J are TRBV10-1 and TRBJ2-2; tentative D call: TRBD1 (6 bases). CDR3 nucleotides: TGCGCCAGCAGTGTGACAGGACCCACCGGGGAGCTGTTTTTT. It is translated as CASSVTGPTGELFF.